Below are 26 T cell receptor beta chains sequenced from a single sample in a study of blood T cell repertoires in COVID-19. Some clones are missing from TCRdb's copy, which holds only in-frame ones; the method was immunoSEQ multiplex PCR. The sample yields over 150,000 clones, approximately 82% seen once. Sequencing was carried out using PBMCs or T cells enriched from blood (not recorded which). The source of these receptors is a woman between 50 and 59 years old who had recovered from COVID-19.

This clone was seen more than once but under ten times. The chain combines TRBV4-1 with TRBJ2-1; 12 bases fit TRBD2. Trimming removed 4 bases from V and 7 bases from J; junction bases left unmatched: 11. Germline lookup yields CDR1 MGHRA and CDR2 YSYEKL. The CDR3 covers 17 residues. CDR3 in DNA: TGCGCCAGCAGCCGAATCCTAGCGGGAGGGCCTAGAAATGAGCAGTTCTTC. Protein product: CASSRILAGGPRNEQFF.

The genes are TRBV29-1 and TRBJ2-7; 11 positions match TRBD1. From germline, CDR1 is SQVTM and CDR2 ANQGSEA. CDR3 size: 14 residues. Germline trimming cut 1 base from V and 5 bases from J; bases unmatched to any gene: 4. This CDR3 is CSVEAGQGADEQYF. The CDR3, as DNA: TGCAGCGTTGAAGCAGGACAGGGGGCTGACGAGCAGTACTTC.

This clone was counted once. The chain has TRBV28 and TRBJ2-5, with a weak D call TRBD1 (5 bases). The V and J ends lost 4 bases and 3 bases respectively, with 18 bases between them. Germline V gene lookup returns CDR1 MDHEN and CDR2 SYDVKM. The CDR3 sequence is 16 residues long. CDR3 sequence: CASSSTDSFRKETQYF. CDR3 nucleotides: TGTGCCAGCAGTTCCACCGACAGTTTCAGGAAAGAGACCCAGTACTTC. The whole variable domain, remainder taken from reference TRBV28 and TRBJ2-5, is DVKVTQSSRYLVKRTGEKVFLECVQDMDHENMFWYRQDPGLGLRLIYFSYDVKMKEKGDIPEGYSVSREKKERFSLILESASTNQTSMYLCASSSTDSFRKETQYFGPGTRLLVL.

The chain recombines TRBV19 with TRBJ1-3, with D perhaps matching TRBD1 (5 bases). Germline-derived CDR1 and CDR2 are LNHDA and SQIVND (reference sequence). The CDR3 has 16 residues. Trimming shortened V by 7 bases and J by 1 base, and 17 bases separated the two germline ends. This CDR3 reads CASTTNGALSGNTIYF. Written as DNA, the CDR3 is TGTGCCAGTACTACGAATGGGGCCCTTTCTGGAAACACCATATATTTT.

This clone turned up a few times. The chain is built from TRBV2 and TRBJ1-1; tentative D call: TRBD1 (5 bases). CDR1 is SNHLY, CDR2 FYNNEI, per germline. V gave up 6 bases and J gave up 2 bases, with 19 bases separating them. The CDR3 contains 16 residues. The CDR3 DNA follows: TGTGCCAGCAGATCACCGGGCCGGGGGGGTAACACTGAAGCTTTCTTT. Protein product: CASRSPGRGGNTEAFF.

CDR3 protein: CASSPRPQETQYF. The CDR3 region has the DNA TGTGCCAGCAGCCCTAGACCCCAAGAGACCCAGTACTTC. The chain is built from TRBV9 and TRBJ2-5; D unclear. The germline V and J ends were trimmed by 4 bases and 1 base, with 8 bases remaining between them. The CDR3 loop spans 13 amino acids. Germline CDR1 SGDLS, CDR2 YYNGEE.

The chain is built from TRBV5-1 and TRBJ2-5, with 14 bases aligning to TRBD2. Looked up from germline, CDR1 is SGHRS and CDR2 is YFSETQ. The CDR3 has 19 residues. J gave up 4 bases and V 0 bases, and 11 bases lay outside the gene matches. The chain's CDR3 is CASSLDVPGLAGARETQYF. CDR3 in DNA: TGCGCCAGCAGCTTGGACGTCCCGGGACTAGCGGGAGCCCGAGAGACCCAGTACTTC.

The chain couples TRBV5-4 to TRBJ2-3; 7 nucleotides agree with TRBD2. The ends lost 4 bases at V and 3 bases at J; junction bases unmatched: 11. Per the germline V gene, CDR1 is SGHNT and CDR2 is YYREEE (reference sequence). The CDR3 has 16 amino acids. CDR3 nucleotides: TGTGCCAGCAGCCTAAAAGCGATGGGGGGGACAGATACGCAGTATTTT. Amino acids: CASSLKAMGGTDTQYF.

The chain has TRBV10-3 and TRBJ2-2; 7 bases are a match to TRBD1. Germline V gives CDR1 ENHRY, CDR2 SYGVKD. Unmatched junction bases numbered 8, after V lost 11 bases and J lost 5 bases. This CDR3 spans 13 amino acids. The CDR3 DNA follows: TGTGCCGTCGACAGGGATGGTACCGGGGAGCTGTTTTTT. This translates into CAVDRDGTGELFF.

The rearrangement joins TRBV5-8 to TRBJ1-1; D is ambiguous. CDR3 length equals 13 residues. With 2 bases removed from V and 2 bases from J, the gap between germline ends came to 7 bases. Germline CDR1 is SGHTS and CDR2 is YDEGEE. The CDR3, as DNA: TGTGCCAGCAGCTTCCGTGGCAACACTGAAGCTTTCTTT. Amino acid sequence: CASSFRGNTEAFF.

V gene TRBV27 combines with J gene TRBJ2-7; 8 nucleotides align to TRBD2. From germline, CDR1 is MNHEY and CDR2 SMNVEV (reference sequence). After removal of 11 bases from V and 2 bases from J, the junction contained 8 bases not matched to a gene. The CDR3 has 13 residues. The CDR3 DNA is TGTGCCTCCTCCCGACTAGCGACCTACGAGCAGTACTTC. Translating it yields CASSRLATYEQYF.

The rearrangement joins TRBV9 to TRBJ2-7; possible D gene TRBD2, 5 bases. CDR1 SGDLS and CDR2 YYNGEE come from the germline V gene. V was cut by 0 bases and J by 3 bases, with 10 bases left in between. The CDR3 loop spans 14 amino acids. Here the CDR3 DNA reads TGTGCCAGCAGCGTAGACGGTAGCGTCTACGAGCAGTACTTC. This codes for CASSVDGSVYEQYF.

This clone was observed a handful of times. The rearrangement joins TRBV10-3 to TRBJ1-2, with a tentative D call TRBD1 (5 bases). The ends were cut back, 5 bases at V and 5 bases at J, with 15 bases in the middle. The germline gives CDR1 ENHRY, CDR2 SYGVKD. This CDR3 region has 14 residues. Here the CDR3 DNA reads TGTGCCATCAGTACTGGGGGAGGGGAATATGGCTACACCTTC. Its protein product is CAISTGGGEYGYTF.

This clone was seen more than once but under ten times. J is TRBJ2-7 and V is TRBV6-2 or TRBV6-3, with 10 bases that match TRBD2. CDR3 size: 18 residues. V trimming: 2 bases; J trimming: 5 bases; junction bases outside the gene matches: 15. CDR1 is MNHEY, CDR2 SVGEGT, per germline. DNA of the CDR3: TGTGCCAGCAGTTACCACTTTCTAGCGGGAGCCCGCCAGGACGAGCAGTACTTC. This translates into CASSYHFLAGARQDEQYF.

This clone was seen more than once but under ten times. The chain uses TRBV9 and TRBJ1-2; tentative D call: TRBD1 (5 bases). Per germline, CDR1 SGDLS and CDR2 YYNGEE. V was pared by 4 bases and J by 4 bases, with 11 bases between. This CDR3 is built from 13 residues. CDR3 in amino acids: CASSMTGGYGYTF. The CDR3 nucleotides read TGTGCCAGCAGCATGACGGGGGGCTATGGCTACACCTTC.

The rearrangement links TRBV15 to TRBJ1-2; unclear D gene. The CDR3 loop spans 14 amino acids. Germline CDR1 and CDR2: LNHNV and YYDKDF (reference sequence). Trimming left V 1 base short and J 3 bases short, with 9 bases between. CDR3 amino acids: CATSRGLSDYGYTF. CDR3 in DNA: TGTGCCACCAGCAGAGGCCTATCGGACTATGGCTACACCTTC.

The chain uses TRBV5-1 and TRBJ2-7; 7 bases are a match to TRBD1. The germline CDR1 and CDR2 sequences are SGHRS and YFSETQ. The trim removed 0 bases at V and 3 bases at J, leaving 3 bases unmatched. CDR3 length: 14 residues. CDR3 sequence: CASSLDRQGYEQYF. The CDR3 bases are TGCGCCAGCAGCTTGGACAGACAGGGCTACGAGCAGTACTTC. Together with reference TRBV5-1 and TRBJ2-7, the CDR3 gives the full variable domain: KAGVTQTPRYLIKTRGQQVTLSCSPISGHRSVSWYQQTPGQGLQFLFEYFSETQRNKGNFPGRFSGRQFSNSRSEMNVSTLELGDSALYLCASSLDRQGYEQYFGPGTRLTVT.

The chain has TRBV11-2 and TRBJ2-3, with 10 positions matching TRBD2. The length of the CDR3 is 15 residues. After removal of 5 bases from V and 6 bases from J, the junction contained 8 bases not matched to a gene. The germline V gene encodes CDR1 SGHAT and CDR2 FQNNGV. DNA for the CDR3: TGTGCCAGCAGCGCTAGCGGGAGACCTTTGGATACGCAGTATTTT. Translated, it gives CASSASGRPLDTQYF.

This chain links TRBV10-3 with TRBJ1-1; maybe TRBD1 (6 bases). With 11 bases removed from V and 6 bases from J, the gap between germline ends came to 19 bases. The CDR3 runs 13 residues. In germline, CDR1 is ENHRY, CDR2 SYGVKD. The CDR3 DNA follows: TGTGCCTCCGCCGGTGTGGGGGCGGCTGAAGCTTTCTTT. Its protein is CASAGVGAAEAFF.

The genes are TRBV24-1 and TRBJ1-3; a weak D match, TRBD1 (5 bases). Germline assignment: CDR1 KGHDR and CDR2 SFDVKD. The CDR3 totals 15 residues. Trimming took 7 bases from V and 0 from J, leaving 12 bases between them. The CDR3 DNA follows: TGTGCCACCAGGGGGGACGGGAGCTCTGGAAACACCATATATTTT. Amino acid sequence: CATRGDGSSGNTIYF.

This clone was seen many times. The V gene is TRBV2, the J gene TRBJ1-5, with 7 positions matching TRBD1. Per the germline V gene, CDR1 is SNHLY and CDR2 is FYNNEI. The CDR3 has 15 residues. The trim removed 5 bases at V and 6 bases at J, leaving 10 bases unmatched. The CDR3 region is CASSSTQGRGQPQHF. As DNA, the CDR3 is TGTGCCAGCAGTTCCACACAGGGGCGAGGTCAGCCCCAGCATTTT.

The J gene is TRBJ1-3, the V gene TRBV5-1; D remains ambiguous. Germline CDR1 reads SGHRS; CDR2 reads YFSETQ. The CDR3 runs 13 residues. V was cut by 0 bases and J by 7 bases, with 8 bases left in between. The CDR3 DNA is TGCGCCAGCAGCTTGGATTCCGGGAACACCATATATTTT. As protein: CASSLDSGNTIYF.

This clone was detected once. V usage is TRBV25-1 and J usage is TRBJ2-1; 7 bases match TRBD2. CDR3 length equals 14 residues. V shed 4 bases, J shed 4 bases, and the junction held 4 bases outside the gene matches. Germline CDR1 reads MGHDK; CDR2 reads SYGVNS. CDR3 protein: CASSGAGSYNEQFF. The CDR3 DNA follows: TGTGCCAGCAGTGGAGCGGGATCATACAATGAGCAGTTCTTC.

This chain joins TRBV28 and TRBJ1-6, with 10 bases aligning to TRBD1. The CDR3 contains 15 residues. The J segment lost 10 bases and the V segment lost 9 bases, leaving 12 bases of the junction unmatched. Germline assignment: CDR1 MDHEN and CDR2 SYDVKM. CDR3 DNA: TGTGCCAGTCGCTCCCGGGACAGGGGACGCTCACCCCTCCACTTT. This gives the protein CASRSRDRGRSPLHF.

In its sample, this clone was seen a few times. The chain links TRBV6-5 to TRBJ2-1; 7 nucleotides line up with TRBD1. The CDR3 spans 12 residues. Trimming took 6 bases from V and 8 from J; bases not matched to a gene: 4. CDR1 and CDR2 (germline): MNHEY, SVGAGI. CDR3: CASRRQGHEQFF. DNA for the CDR3: TGTGCCAGCAGGCGACAGGGCCATGAGCAGTTCTTC.

This clone was seen once. The chain links TRBV4-1 to TRBJ2-4; the D gene is possibly TRBD1 (5 bases). The CDR3 loop spans 16 amino acids. V lost 0 bases to trimming and J lost 2 bases, with 11 bases between them. Per germline, CDR1 MGHRA and CDR2 YSYEKL. The CDR3 spells CASSQDRQFPKNIQYF. The CDR3 DNA sequence: TGCGCCAGCAGCCAAGATCGACAGTTCCCCAAAAACATTCAGTACTTC.